The present T cell receptor (beta chain) was sequenced within a study of response to subunit inactivated influenza vaccine (dated by TCRdb to 2017 to 2018). The study in broad terms: To follow how T cells responded to a trivalent subunit inactivated influenza vaccine, the researchers relied on deep quantitative profiling of the T cell receptor repertoire.

Comment on this clonotype: Its antigen is unknown. No much larger clonotype is one base removed from it; base qualities were not supplied.

The library was prepared using RT-PCR. Reads for this sample came from an Illumina HiSeq 2500. Using fastp trimming at Q25 and MiXCR clonotype assembly, TCRdb reanalyzed the public sequencing data and kept in-frame beta chains. Each entry merges the rows of one CDR3 protein and shows their most common DNA and genes. This sample holds over 450,000 distinct CDR3 sequences; 10% to 15% were observed only once. The ten biggest clones cover about an eighth of the sample. The sample's time point label, in plain terms: 45 to 55 days after influenza vaccine administration. The junction shows trimming of 7 bases on V and 1 base on J, plus 16 bases between the germline ends. Sequences SGHTA (CDR1) and FQGNSA (CDR2) are obtained from the germline V gene. Inclusive of the bounding cysteine and phenylalanine, the CDR3 is 15 residues long. Just CDR3 DNA is preserved here, 45 bases in frame from base 1. Overall study results and their limits: The authors proposed that each seasonal influenza vaccination may bring in only a limited number of new T cells.

The sequence was collected from a man aged 45 to 65 who received an inactivated influenza vaccine. Donor details come from another sample of the same person, matched by shared clones. The sequence joins TRBV7-2 to TRBJ1-2; the D gene is perhaps TRBD1, on 5 matching bases. Material: PBMCs from blood, obtained roughly 45 days after vaccination. The sequenced DNA is TGTGCCAGCAAACTCCCGTTGGGGGGTAACTATGGCTACACCTTC. It translates to CASKLPLGGNYGYTF.